The 21 T cell receptor beta chains given below trace back to one sample, sequenced in a study of tumor and adjacent non-tumor tissue in lung cancer. RNA was extracted from bulk tissue without any cell sorting. More than 3 cm separated this lung sample from the edge of the tumor. TCRbeta libraries were built with three rounds of nested PCR, modified from ARM-PCR. Each CDR3 protein gets one entry after TCRdb re-called the multiplex PCR reads with MiXCR. Of more than 75,000 distinct CDR3 sequences in the sample, 75% to 85% were seen once. Sequencing used distant non-tumor lung tissue. Receptors were obtained from a man aged 55 to 69 with small cell lung cancer.

A remark on this clonotype: This sequence may be a read error, since a much larger clone differs from it by one base. The chain joins TRBV7-8 to TRBJ1-2; D gene uncertain. Looked up from germline, CDR1 is SGHVS and CDR2 is FQNEAQ. Trimming pared 6 bases from V and 2 bases from J, leaving 10 bases between. The CDR3 sequence is 13 residues long. In DNA, the CDR3 is TGTGCCAGCAGTCCAGATATAAACTATGGCTACACCTTC. Residues: CASSPDINYGYTF.

A note on this clonotype: Lacking the conserved final phenylalanine or tryptophan, this CDR3 likely reflects a read error. The chain has TRBV6-5 and TRBJ2-1; D possibly uses TRBD1 or TRBD2 (5 bases each). The CDR3 runs to 14 residues. Germline assignment: CDR1 MNHEY and CDR2 SVGAGI. In DNA, the CDR3 is TGTGCCAGCAATTACGTCATTGGGACCAATGAGCAGTTCTAC. Residues: CASNYVIGTNEQFY.

This clonotype has only one observation. Germline and junction disagree at one end, which may indicate a read error. The CDR3 coding sequence is TGTGCCAGCAAACTAGCGGGAGTTGATGGCGGGGAGCTCTCTTTT. It specifies CASKLAGVDGGELSF. The V call is TRBV4-2, the J call TRBJ2-2; the match to TRBD2 covers 11 bases. The germline CDR1 and CDR2 sequences are LGHNA and YNFKEQ. CDR3 length: 15 residues.

As regards this clonotype: Because the CDR3 is missing its conserved closing phenylalanine or tryptophan, this is likely a read error. The rearrangement links TRBV10-3 to TRBJ2-1; 9 bases fit TRBD1. Germline V gives CDR1 ENHRY, CDR2 SYGVKD. V lost 8 bases and J lost 6; bases outside the gene matches: 14. This CDR3 region has 16 residues. The CDR3: CAIYEHSGTGFNEQFI. CDR3 nucleotides: TGTGCCATCTACGAACACTCCGGGACAGGGTTCAATGAGCAGTTCATC.

On this clonotype itself: The CDR3 does not close with the conserved phenylalanine or tryptophan, likely indicating a read error. The DNA is left out, because the CDR3 cannot be placed on it with certainty; the CDR3 is given as TCRdb lists it. The chain combines TRBV5-4 with TRBJ1-4; TRBD1, as called in the table, went unchecked against the DNA. Germline V CDR1 and CDR2: SGHNT, YYREEE (reference sequence). The CDR3 is 15 amino acids in total, end residues counted. The CDR3 protein is CASSPGGQTNEKLFL.

Regarding this clonotype: Its ends do not fully match the called genes, so a read error is possible. The chain is built from TRBV4-2 and TRBJ1-4; D uncertain. There are 16 residues in the CDR3. CDR1 is LGHNA and CDR2 is YNFKEQ in the germline V gene. The CDR3 here is CASSQAKHTTNEKLSF. The CDR3, as DNA: TGTGCCAGCAGCCAAGCCAAGCACACAACTAATGAAAAACTGTCTTTT.

This clonotype was seen repeatedly, ten times or more. In nucleotides, the CDR3 is TGCAGCGTTGCCTACAGGGGGCAAGGCACAGATACGCAGTATTTT. Residues: CSVAYRGQGTDTQYF. The rearrangement joins TRBV29-1 to TRBJ2-3, with 9 positions matching TRBD1. The ends lost 4 bases at V and 1 base at J; junction bases unmatched: 6. The germline CDR1 and CDR2 sequences are SQVTM and ANQGSEA. The CDR3 covers 15 residues.

Comments on this clonotype: Germline and junction disagree at one end, which may indicate a read error. This chain joins TRBV6-2 or TRBV6-3 and TRBJ2-4; TRBD2 matches 12 bases. The CDR3 covers 18 residues. Germline V gene data show CDR1 as MNHEY and CDR2 as SVGEGT. The DNA for the CDR3 is TGTGCCAGCAGTTATTCGGGACTAGCGGGCGATAACGCAAACATTCGGTACTTC. Its translation: CASSYSGLAGDNANIRYF.

With regard to this clonotype: A junction end diverges from the germline sequence, so it may reflect a read error. The chain couples TRBV11-2 to TRBJ2-1; D is possibly TRBD1 or TRBD2 (5 bases each). The CDR3 covers 14 residues. Germline-derived CDR1 and CDR2 are SGHAT and FQNNGV. CDR3 residues: CAGQKRQGDNGQSF. The CDR3 coding sequence is TGTGCCGGCCAGAAGCGGCAGGGCGACAATGGGCAATCCTTC.

On this clonotype itself: No conserved phenylalanine or tryptophan is present at the end of the CDR3, so a read error is the likely explanation. This chain uses TRBV10-3 with TRBJ2-5; D gene uncertain. Looked up from germline, CDR1 is ENHRY and CDR2 is SYGVKD. The CDR3 totals 12 residues. The CDR3 spells CAISRYQEAQYL. CDR3 sequence (DNA): TGTGCCATCAGCCGGTACCAAGAGGCCCAGTACCTC.

This clonotype was seen a few times. A junction end diverges from the germline sequence, so it may reflect a read error. J is TRBJ2-3 and V is TRBV20-1; TRBD2 matches 10 bases. Germline V lookup: CDR1 DFQATT, CDR2 SNEGSKA (reference sequence). The CDR3 consists of 17 residues. This chain's CDR3 is CSAPGASGSARTNTQYF. CDR3 in DNA: TGCAGTGCCCCAGGGGCTAGCGGGAGTGCCCGCACAAATACGCAGTATTTT.

In nucleotides, the CDR3 is TGTGCCAGCAGTTCACGACAGGGCCCCACCGGGGAGCTGTTTTTT. This translates into CASSSRQGPTGELFF. V gene TRBV12-3 or TRBV12-4 combines with J gene TRBJ2-2, with 7 positions matching TRBD1. This CDR3 region has 15 residues. Unmatched junction bases numbered 6, after V lost 4 bases and J lost 4 bases.

Details on this clonotype: Germline and junction disagree at one end, which may indicate a read error. This chain links TRBV4-2 with TRBJ2-5, with 10 bases identical to TRBD2. The CDR3 is 20 amino acids. CDR1 is LGHNA and CDR2 is YNFKEQ in the germline V gene. The CDR3 DNA follows: TGTGCCAACAGCCAGTTTTTCGAAGCGGGAGGGTCGCTCCGCAAAGAGACCCAGTACTTC. It translates to CANSQFFEAGGSLRKETQYF.

This clonotype has at least ten counts. V usage is TRBV20-1 and J usage is TRBJ2-3, with D perhaps matching TRBD1 (5 bases). The CDR3 runs to 11 residues. V lost 3 bases to trimming and J lost 7 bases, with 8 bases between them. Germline assignment: CDR1 DFQATT and CDR2 SNEGSKA (reference sequence). The CDR3 loop reads CSASRVNTQYF. The CDR3, as DNA: TGCAGTGCTAGCAGGGTTAATACGCAGTATTTT.

Points on this clonotype: One junction end disagrees with the germline gene, perhaps due to a read error. The chain is built from TRBV10-2 and TRBJ2-3, with TRBD2 matching over 8 bases. Per the germline V gene, CDR1 is WSHSY and CDR2 is SAAADI. The CDR3 runs to 17 residues. CDR3 sequence (DNA): TGCGCCAGCACTGAGTCTCGAGCGGGAGAGAGCACAAATACGCAGTATTTT. This codes for CASTESRAGESTNTQYF.

This clonotype was picked up a small number of times. The chain is built from TRBV4-2 and TRBJ2-3; D might be TRBD2 (5 bases). The CDR3 runs 17 residues. CDR1 LGHNA and CDR2 YNFKEQ come from the germline V gene. The V end was cut by 2 bases, the J end by 4 bases, with 19 bases between. The CDR3 region is CASSQHLAGCLADTQYF. CDR3 coding DNA: TGTGCCAGCAGCCAACATCTAGCTGGATGCCTGGCAGATACGCAGTATTTT.

This clonotype was seen a few times. The genes are TRBV6-5 and TRBJ1-2; a possible D gene is TRBD1 (5 bases). The CDR3 totals 16 residues. The germline V gene encodes CDR1 MNHEY and CDR2 SVGAGI. The V end was cut by 7 bases, the J end by 2 bases, with 20 bases between. The CDR3 region has the DNA TGTGCCAGCACTCCCGTCGCCGGGACGGGGAACTATGGCTACACCTTC. It translates to CASTPVAGTGNYGYTF.

The table lists this clonotype with many counts. The chain has TRBV20-1 and TRBJ2-3; D gene ambiguous. CDR1 and CDR2 (germline): DFQATT, SNEGSKA (reference sequence). The CDR3 runs 18 residues. V was shortened by 6 bases and J by 2 bases, with 27 bases between the two germline ends. CDR3 loop: CSATQPASRKAPTDTQYF. Here the CDR3 DNA reads TGCAGTGCCACTCAACCCGCATCACGGAAGGCCCCCACAGATACGCAGTATTTT.

Turning to this clonotype: At one of its ends the junction is not consistent with the germline gene, which may arise from a read error. The chain is built from TRBV4-2 and TRBJ2-1; 8 bases map to TRBD2. The germline V gene has CDR1 LGHNA and CDR2 YNFKEQ. This CDR3 is built from 17 residues. CDR3 bases: TGTGCCAGCAGCCAAGGCCATCGAAGCGGGAGTGGTAATGAGCAATTCTTC. It yields the protein CASSQGHRSGSGNEQFF.

Comment on this clonotype: Because it lacks the conserved phenylalanine or tryptophan at the end, this CDR3 is likely a read error. The chain is built from TRBV11-3 and TRBJ2-7; tentatively, D is TRBD1 (5 bases). Trimming removed 5 bases from V and 0 bases from J, with 11 bases in between. The CDR3 is made up of 14 amino acids. Germline assignment: CDR1 SGHNT and CDR2 YENEEA. The CDR3 sequence: CASSLGECSYEQYL. DNA for the CDR3: TGTGCCAGCAGCCTAGGGGAATGCTCCTACGAGCAGTACTTA.

As concerns this clonotype: A read error may account for a junction end that differs from germline. V and J are TRBV24-1 and TRBJ1-2, with unresolved D. The CDR3 has 12 amino acids. Germline V gene data show CDR1 as KGHDR and CDR2 as SFDVKD. The CDR3 DNA reads TGTGTCACCAGTGACCGGAACTATGGTTACACCTTC. It translates to CVTSDRNYGYTF.